This T cell receptor (beta chain) was identified in a study of blood T cell repertoires in COVID-19. Study at large: The analysed material was cDNA or gDNA that came from T cells, B-cell-depleted T cells, or PBMCs.

Trimming at V came to 5 bases and at J to 4 bases, leaving 6 bases not matched to a gene. CDR1 and CDR2 (germline): SGDLS, YYNGEE. This CDR3 spans 15 amino acids. Only in-frame clones appear in the TCRdb table, and some are missing; sequencing was by immunoSEQ multiplex PCR. Of around 160,000 clones listed, over 90% are singletons. The chain has TRBV9 and TRBJ1-2; 12 nucleotides line up with TRBD1. The sequence came from a woman between 55 and 75 years old with COVID-19, enrolled during active disease. Sequencing was carried out using peripheral blood. The CDR3 DNA follows: TGTGCCAGCAGTGGGACAGGGGGCGCAGGCTATGGCTACACCTTC. Protein sequence: CASSGTGGAGYGYTF.